The 24 T cell receptor beta chains below all came from one sample that was sequenced in a study of early T cells in non-severe SARS-CoV-2 infection. MiXCR, run by TCRdb on the 5' RACE reads, gives a single entry per CDR3 protein. The data hold more than 60,000 distinct CDR3 sequences, with around 13% observed a single time. The sequenced sample consisted of whole blood. Receptor source: an adult who was a healthcare worker with PCR-confirmed SARS-CoV-2 infection or an uninfected control (not recorded which).

J is TRBJ2-7 and V is TRBV6-5, with 14 bases lining up with TRBD2. V was clipped by 6 bases and J by 6 bases; unmatched bases: 7. Germline CDR1 MNHEY, CDR2 SVGAGI. The CDR3 consists of 15 residues. In nucleotides, the CDR3 is TGTGCCAGCAGACCGGGACTAGCGGGAGCCAGCGAGCAGTACTTC. As protein: CASRPGLAGASEQYF.

This clonotype has just a few counts. This chain joins TRBV7-2 and TRBJ1-6; D is uncertain. V lost 2 bases to trimming and J lost 5 bases, with 7 bases between them. This CDR3 contains 14 residues. Germline V lookup: CDR1 SGHTA, CDR2 FQGNSA. Here the CDR3 reads CASSLKRDNSPLHF. CDR3 in DNA: TGTGCCAGCAGCTTAAAAAGGGATAATTCACCCCTCCACTTT.

The V and J genes are TRBV5-1 and TRBJ2-2; D gene ambiguous. Trimming took off 1 base at V and 6 bases at J, with 10 bases between the two ends. CDR1 SGHRS and CDR2 YFSETQ come from the germline V gene. This CDR3 region has 14 residues. The DNA for the CDR3 is TGCGCCAGCAGCTTGAGTGCGACCCCCGGGGAGCTGTTTTTT. Translated, it gives CASSLSATPGELFF.

The rearrangement links TRBV27 to TRBJ2-7, with a possible D match to TRBD2 (5 bases). V was pared by 6 bases and J by 3 bases, with 15 bases between. The CDR3 runs to 14 residues. CDR1 and CDR2 (germline): MNHEY, SMNVEV (reference sequence). The CDR3 coding sequence is TGTGCCAGCAGACAGACTACCTCGGGCTACGAGCAGTACTTC. Translated, it gives CASRQTTSGYEQYF.

As to this clonotype: A read error may explain this, as a much larger clone is one base away. This chain links TRBV1 with TRBJ2-7; TRBD1, the table's D call, lacks a check against the DNA. TRBV1 is a pseudogene. The CDR3 is 19 amino acids. The CDR3: CTSSCDRRGLGQGKDEQYF. For the CDR3, the DNA is TGCACCAGCAGCTGCGATCGTCGTGGCCTGGGACAGGGGAAAGACGAGCAGTACTTC.

This sequence joins TRBV7-2 and TRBJ2-7, with D possibly being TRBD2 (5 bases). This CDR3 region has 13 residues. V shed 1 base and J shed 5 bases, with 9 bases lying between them. CDR1 is SGHTA, CDR2 FQGNSA, per germline. The CDR3 coding sequence is TGTGCCAGCAGCTTAGTCTCCGGGAACGAGCAGTACTTC. It translates to CASSLVSGNEQYF.

This clonotype was counted between two and nine times. This chain links TRBV29-1 with TRBJ2-3; 12 nucleotides align to TRBD2. Germline V lookup: CDR1 SQVTM, CDR2 ANQGSEA. After removal of 7 bases from V and 5 bases from J, the junction contained 7 bases not matched to a gene. The CDR3 loop spans 14 amino acids. CDR3 bases: TGCAGCGAGCTAGCGGGAGGGCGGCGAGATACGCAGTATTTT. This encodes CSELAGGRRDTQYF.

This clonotype was seen more than once but under ten times. J is TRBJ1-1 and V is TRBV14; D is ambiguous. CDR1 is SGHDN and CDR2 is FVKESK in the germline V gene. Trimming cost V 3 bases and J 12 bases, with 11 bases left between them. The CDR3 runs to 11 residues. CDR3 sequence (DNA): TGTGCCAGCAGCCATAACCGAATGACTTTCTTT. Translated: CASSHNRMTFF.

This clonotype was detected ten times or more. The chain recombines TRBV11-2 with TRBJ2-1; 9 positions agree with TRBD1. Germline V gene data show CDR1 as SGHAT and CDR2 as FQNNGV. The CDR3 sequence is 15 residues long. Losses at the gene ends were 5 bases for V and 1 base for J; bases not matched to a gene: 3. The CDR3 nucleotides read TGTGCCAGCAGCATAGGACAGGGGTCCTACAATGAGCAGTTCTTC. Amino acid sequence: CASSIGQGSYNEQFF. The whole variable domain, filled in from reference TRBV11-2 and TRBJ2-1, reads EAGVAQSPRYKIIEKRQSVAFWCNPISGHATLYWYQQILGQGPKLLIQFQNNGVVDDSQLPKDRFSAERLKGVDSTLKIQPAKLEDSAVYLCASSIGQGSYNEQFFGPGTRLTVL.

This clonotype occurred a few times. The CDR3 nucleotides are TGTGCCAGCAGCCCTAGCGGGAGGGCCATCAATGAGCAGTTCTTC. This encodes CASSPSGRAINEQFF. This chain uses TRBV7-9 with TRBJ2-1, with 12 bases lining up with TRBD2. This CDR3 spans 15 amino acids. The trim removed 5 bases at V and 6 bases at J, leaving 5 bases unmatched. Germline CDR1 reads SEHNR; CDR2 reads FQNEAQ (reference sequence).

This rearrangement joins TRBV28 to TRBJ1-1; D not resolved. The germline V gene encodes CDR1 MDHEN and CDR2 SYDVKM. CDR3 size: 13 residues. The ends were cut back, 8 bases at V and 6 bases at J, with 16 bases in the middle. The CDR3 region has the DNA TGTGCCAGCTCAAACAGCCTTCGCTCTGAAGCTTTCTTT. It is translated as CASSNSLRSEAFF. The variable domain in full, with the rest retrieved from reference TRBV28 and TRBJ1-1, is DVKVTQSSRYLVKRTGEKVFLECVQDMDHENMFWYRQDPGLGLRLIYFSYDVKMKEKGDIPEGYSVSREKKERFSLILESASTNQTSMYLCASSNSLRSEAFFGQGTRLTVV.

There are a few counts of this clonotype. V and J are TRBV2 and TRBJ1-5; D might be TRBD1 (5 bases). CDR3 length: 15 residues. From germline, CDR1 is SNHLY and CDR2 FYNNEI. Trimming took 5 bases from V and 0 from J, leaving 11 bases between them. The CDR3 sequence: CASSPGTSSNQPQHF. The DNA of the CDR3 is TGTGCCAGCAGTCCCGGGACCTCTAGCAATCAGCCCCAGCATTTT.

This clonotype was seen more than once but under ten times. This sequence joins TRBV10-2 and TRBJ2-1; 8 bases line up with TRBD2. V lost 7 bases and J lost 9; bases outside the gene matches: 11. The CDR3 covers 14 residues. Germline V gene lookup returns CDR1 WSHSY and CDR2 SAAADI. CDR3 residues: CASKGQRESGEQFF. In DNA form, the CDR3 reads TGCGCCAGCAAAGGGCAGCGGGAGTCGGGTGAGCAGTTCTTC.

This clonotype was found a few times. J is TRBJ2-3 and V is TRBV28; D is undetermined. Per germline, CDR1 MDHEN and CDR2 SYDVKM. This CDR3 contains 13 residues. Trimming took off 5 bases at V and 3 bases at J, with 9 bases between the two ends. The CDR3 protein is CASSNGWTDTQYF. CDR3 nucleotide sequence: TGTGCCAGCAGTAACGGCTGGACAGATACGCAGTATTTT.

This clonotype was counted between two and nine times. J is TRBJ1-1 and V is TRBV5-1; the D gene is possibly TRBD1 (5 bases). The CDR3 runs to 14 residues. V lost 3 bases and J lost 5, with 14 bases in between. The germline CDR1 and CDR2 sequences are SGHRS and YFSETQ. The CDR3 here is CASSSGQVGTEAFF. For the CDR3, the DNA is TGCGCCAGCAGCTCAGGACAAGTGGGGACTGAAGCTTTCTTT.

This clonotype was detected a few times. The gene calls are TRBV3-1 and TRBJ2-7, with D hard to call. The germline V gene encodes CDR1 LGHDT and CDR2 YNNKEL (reference sequence). V lost 3 bases and J lost 2, with 8 bases in between. The CDR3 is made up of 13 amino acids. CDR3 sequence reads: CASSQGWTYEQYF. DNA for the CDR3: TGTGCCAGCAGCCAGGGTTGGACCTACGAGCAGTACTTC.

This clonotype was recorded a few times. V and J are TRBV2 and TRBJ2-3; TRBD1 is a possible D gene (5 bases). This CDR3 contains 18 residues. The ends were cut back, 6 bases at V and 2 bases at J, with 24 bases in the middle. CDR1 and CDR2 (germline): SNHLY, FYNNEI. The CDR3 region is CASSHKGNRALHTDTQYF. CDR3 DNA: TGTGCCAGCAGCCACAAGGGGAACAGAGCCCTCCACACAGATACGCAGTATTTT.

This clonotype was observed a handful of times. The gene calls are TRBV5-5 and TRBJ2-1; D may correspond to TRBD1 or TRBD2 (5 bases each). The CDR3 is 14 amino acids. The germline V and J ends were trimmed by 2 bases and 3 bases, with 9 bases remaining between them. CDR1 and CDR2 (germline): SGHKS, YYEKEE (reference sequence). The CDR3 region is CASSFGDRYNEQFF. The CDR3 DNA reads as TGTGCCAGCAGCTTTGGGGACCGCTACAATGAGCAGTTCTTC. Full variable domain (rest looked up from reference TRBV5-5 and TRBJ2-1): DAGVTQSPTHLIKTRGQQVTLRCSPISGHKSVSWYQQVLGQGPQFIFQYYEKEERGRGNFPDRFSARQFPNYSSELNVNALLLGDSALYLCASSFGDRYNEQFFGPGTRLTVL.

This chain joins TRBV28 and TRBJ2-3; TRBD1 matches 7 bases. CDR1 MDHEN and CDR2 SYDVKM come from the germline V gene. This CDR3 comprises 15 residues. With 7 bases clipped from V and 1 base from J, the junction kept 8 bases outside the gene matches. CDR3 in amino acids: CASTPGDRGTDTQYF. The DNA for the CDR3 is TGTGCCAGCACCCCAGGGGACAGAGGCACAGATACGCAGTATTTT.

This clonotype was counted at least ten times. This rearrangement joins TRBV4-2 to TRBJ2-7; D call uncertain. This CDR3 is 13 amino acids long. Germline V gives CDR1 LGHNA, CDR2 YNFKEQ. V was clipped by 1 base and J by 5 bases, with 9 bases between them. This CDR3 reads CASSQGPKDEQYF. The DNA of the CDR3 is TGTGCCAGCAGCCAAGGACCGAAAGACGAGCAGTACTTC.

The rearrangement uses TRBV5-1 and TRBJ2-7; D possibly corresponds to TRBD1 (6 bases). CDR3 length equals 13 residues. Germline CDR1 reads SGHRS; CDR2 reads YFSETQ. The V end lost 4 bases, the J end lost 6 bases, and 14 bases lay between the germline ends. The CDR3 DNA is TGCGCCAGCAGCGATCACCAGGGGAGCGAGCAGTACTTC. It encodes CASSDHQGSEQYF. The complete variable domain, with remaining parts taken from reference TRBV5-1 and TRBJ2-7, reads KAGVTQTPRYLIKTRGQQVTLSCSPISGHRSVSWYQQTPGQGLQFLFEYFSETQRNKGNFPGRFSGRQFSNSRSEMNVSTLELGDSALYLCASSDHQGSEQYFGPGTRLTVT.

This clonotype was seen a handful of times. V usage is TRBV12-3 or TRBV12-4 and J usage is TRBJ2-5, with D perhaps TRBD1 (5 bases). Trimming removed 0 bases at V and 5 bases at J, with 13 bases between. The CDR3 is 15 amino acids. CDR3: CASSLAPSRVETQYF. The CDR3 DNA reads TGTGCCAGCAGTTTAGCCCCTTCCAGGGTGGAGACCCAGTACTTC.

The table lists this clonotype with many counts. This chain connects TRBV5-5 to TRBJ2-2; D not certain. In germline, CDR1 is SGHKS, CDR2 YYEKEE (reference sequence). Trimming took off 0 bases at V and 7 bases at J, with 10 bases between the two ends. CDR3 size: 14 residues. Written as DNA, the CDR3 is TGTGCCAGCAGCTTGGTGGCGGCGGACGGGGAGCTGTTTTTT. Translating gives CASSLVAADGELFF.

The gene calls are TRBV6-2 or TRBV6-3 and TRBJ2-7, with D possibly being TRBD2 (6 bases). CDR1 and CDR2 from the germline V gene are MNHEY and SVGEGT. The CDR3 consists of 14 residues. V was cut by 1 base and J by 2 bases, with 9 bases left in between. The CDR3 DNA reads as TGTGCCAGCAGTTACTGGACTAACCCCTACGAGCAGTACTTC. This gives the protein CASSYWTNPYEQYF.